This T cell receptor (beta chain) was identified in a study of technical replicates of blood from several donors. This CDR3 region has 15 residues. The V segment lost 1 base and the J segment 0 bases; nucleotides outside the gene matches: 3. Germline V gene sequence: CDR1 SGHKS, CDR2 YYEKEE (reference sequence). Here immunoSEQ multiplex PCR was the method, and the copy in TCRdb shows in-frame clones only, minus some. The sample includes fewer than 75,000 clones, roughly 90% of them seen just once. The clonotype originates from a human donor in good health. Some clones in this sample may be carry-over from other donors' samples. The sample taken for sequencing was PBMCs. The chain uses TRBV5-5 and TRBJ2-5, with 7 bases identical to TRBD1. CDR3 in DNA: TGTGCCAGCAGCTTGCCTAGGGGGCACCAAGAGACCCAGTACTTC. Its translation: CASSLPRGHQETQYF.